This T cell receptor (beta chain) is drawn from a study of beta chain features in type 1 diabetes. Germline V gives CDR1 KGHSH, CDR2 LQKENI. Trimming stripped 4 bases from V and 5 bases from J, with 15 bases between. The CDR3 length is 15 residues. With respect to this clone: Its antigen is unidentified.

The study, taken as a whole, reports: Possibly, sequencing cDNA over-represented cells that had high TCR expression levels. Moderate yet significant TCRB CDR3 shortening was seen in Type 1 diabetes patients in all four CD4+ subsets.

Reverse transcription of all isolated RNA meant that expressed TCRB transcripts were sequenced. Sequencing used immunoSEQ multiplex PCR; TCRdb keeps in-frame clones, though not all of them. The table lists some 110,000 clones, about 17% of them singletons. One heparinised blood draw averaging approximately 100 mL was given by each donor. Source material: central memory CD4+ T cells from blood. The clonotype originates from a young man with type 1 diabetes. The chain couples TRBV18 to TRBJ2-1; tentatively, D is TRBD1 (7 bases). The CDR3 bases are TGTGCCAGCTCACGCGGGACAGCCCCTAACAATGAGCAGTTCTTC. It yields the protein CASSRGTAPNNEQFF. Combining the CDR3 with reference TRBV18 and TRBJ2-1 gives the whole variable domain NAGVMQNPRHLVRRRGQEARLRCSPMKGHSHVYWYRQLPEEGLKFMVYLQKENIIDESGMPKERFSAEFPKEGPSILRIQQVVRGDSAAYFCASSRGTAPNNEQFFGPGTRLTVL.